The 22 T cell receptor beta chains reported below all come from one sample, sequenced in a study of monozygotic twins with inflammatory bowel disease. No DNA is given; TCRdb re-called the 5' RACE reads and lists each CDR3 protein once. The table lists about 210,000 distinct CDR3 sequences, with roughly 1.5% in the top ten. Sequencing input: blood. The receptor source for this set is a human donor with ulcerative colitis or Crohn's disease, or a healthy co-twin of an affected twin (not recorded which).

V is TRBV5-5 and J is TRBJ2-1; lacking DNA, the TRBD1 call made by TCRdb goes unchecked. Germline CDR1 reads SGHKS; CDR2 reads YYEKEE (reference sequence). The CDR3 is 16 residues long. CDR3 sequence reads: CASSLRQALTYNEQFF.

V is TRBV24-1 and J is TRBJ2-5. Germline assignment: CDR1 KGHDR and CDR2 SFDVKD. The CDR3 spans 15 residues. CDR3 amino acids: CATSPKRSNVETQYF.

V usage is TRBV5-1 and J usage is TRBJ2-5; the D call from TCRdb, TRBD2, cannot be confirmed without DNA. The CDR3 spans 17 residues. Germline V CDR1 and CDR2: SGHRS, YFSETQ. The CDR3 loop reads CASSLAGGSGGQETQYF.

The V gene is TRBV20-1, the J gene TRBJ1-6; TCRdb calls TRBD1, which cannot be checked without DNA. In germline, CDR1 is DFQATT, CDR2 SNEGSKA (reference sequence). The CDR3 is 15 amino acids. CDR3 sequence reads: CSARERTGGDSPLHF.

This clonotype ranks as medium-sized in terms of frequency. The CDR3 loop reads CASSPPGGLGYNEQFF. V gene TRBV7-8 combines with J gene TRBJ2-1; TCRdb's D call, TRBD1, is unchecked because there is no DNA. This CDR3 is 16 amino acids long. CDR1 SGHVS and CDR2 FQNEAQ come from the germline V gene.

This chain links TRBV7-9 with TRBJ2-1; as DNA is missing, the TRBD1 call by TCRdb cannot be tested. Germline assignment: CDR1 SEHNR and CDR2 FQNEAQ (reference sequence). The CDR3 runs 12 residues. CDR3 amino acids: CASSPAGPQQFF.

The chain joins TRBV7-2 to TRBJ2-7; absent DNA, TCRdb's TRBD1 call cannot be checked. The CDR3 spans 13 residues. From germline, CDR1 is SGHTA and CDR2 FQGNSA. CDR3 sequence reads: CASSIRVVGEQYF.

The chain combines TRBV25-1 with TRBJ1-2. This CDR3 is built from 13 residues. Germline assignment: CDR1 MGHDK and CDR2 SYGVNS. The CDR3 loop is CASSESGRHGYTF.

The rearrangement links TRBV20-1 to TRBJ2-2; TCRdb selects TRBD2, and the lack of DNA leaves this call unchecked. The CDR3 is made up of 15 amino acids. The germline V gene encodes CDR1 DFQATT and CDR2 SNEGSKA (reference sequence). Here the CDR3 reads CSASRQGLANGELFF.

The rearrangement links TRBV6-2 or TRBV6-3 to TRBJ1-6. Germline V gene lookup returns CDR1 MNHEY and CDR2 SVGEGT. The CDR3 runs to 16 residues. CDR3 residues: CASSYGSSSYNSPLHF.

This chain's CDR3 is CATSWTNGVTDTQYF. J is TRBJ2-3 and V is TRBV6-1; the TRBD2 assignment by TCRdb is unverifiable without DNA. CDR3 size: 15 residues. Germline CDR1 reads MNHNS; CDR2 reads SASEGT.

This chain links TRBV11-2 with TRBJ1-5; the D gene TCRdb calls, TRBD1, cannot be checked with no DNA. There are 14 residues in the CDR3. Germline loops: CDR1 SGHAT, CDR2 FQNNGV. The CDR3 sequence: CASSLTGGWQPQHF.

The chain is built from TRBV3-1 and TRBJ1-1. The CDR3 runs 13 residues. Germline V gives CDR1 LGHDT, CDR2 YNNKEL (reference sequence). CDR3 sequence: CASSQGTVTEAFF. Combining the CDR3 with reference TRBV3-1 and TRBJ1-1 gives the whole variable domain DTAVSQTPKYLVTQMGNDKSIKCEQNLGHDTMYWYKQDSKKFLKIMFSYNNKELIINETVPNRFSPKSPDKAHLNLHINSLELGDSAVYFCASSQGTVTEAFFGQGTRLTVV.

J is TRBJ1-1 and V is TRBV19; TCRdb designates TRBD1, a call that cannot be tested without DNA. Germline V gives CDR1 LNHDA, CDR2 SQIVND (reference sequence). The CDR3 runs 14 residues. The CDR3 protein is CASSYLGHFTEAFF.

V gene TRBV20-1 combines with J gene TRBJ1-5; TCRdb designates TRBD1, a call that cannot be tested without DNA. The CDR3 covers 17 residues. Germline assignment: CDR1 DFQATT and CDR2 SNEGSKA (reference sequence). CDR3 sequence: CSARSGAGRSSNQPQHF.

V usage is TRBV20-1 and J usage is TRBJ1-3. The CDR3 runs 17 residues. Germline V gene sequence: CDR1 DFQATT, CDR2 SNEGSKA (reference sequence). This CDR3 is CSASPIAQTTFGNTIYF.

The V call is TRBV6-1, the J call TRBJ2-7. There are 11 residues in the CDR3. Germline CDR1 is MNHNS and CDR2 is SASEGT. The CDR3 here is CASSEFAEQYF.

The chain is built from TRBV12-3 or TRBV12-4 and TRBJ1-4; TCRdb lists TRBD1, though no DNA is available to test this call. The CDR3 runs to 12 residues. This CDR3 reads CASSQTGEKLFF.

The chain links TRBV5-1 to TRBJ2-3; TCRdb indicates TRBD1, and absent DNA this call remains unverified. The CDR3 spans 13 residues. Germline loops: CDR1 SGHRS, CDR2 YFSETQ. This chain's CDR3 is CASSFGGVDTQYF.

The chain couples TRBV15 to TRBJ2-1; there is no DNA to check the TCRdb D call of TRBD1. Germline assignment: CDR1 LNHNV and CDR2 YYDKDF (reference sequence). The CDR3 runs 16 residues. CDR3 region: CATSRTGTGVGDEQFF.

The chain couples TRBV28 to TRBJ2-7; absent DNA, TCRdb's TRBD1 call cannot be checked. This CDR3 is 15 amino acids long. Germline CDR1 is MDHEN and CDR2 is SYDVKM. The CDR3 loop is CASSLGFSGRYEQYF.

This chain connects TRBV9 to TRBJ2-2; TCRdb's D gene call, TRBD2, goes unchecked for lack of DNA. Per germline, CDR1 SGDLS and CDR2 YYNGEE. The length of the CDR3 is 16 residues. CDR3 region: CASSVAAGGNTGELFF.